The 26 T cell receptor beta chains below all came from one sample that was sequenced in a study of cytotoxic CD8 clonotypes in ibrutinib-treated CLL. Only in-frame clones appear in the TCRdb table, and some are missing; sequencing was by immunoSEQ multiplex PCR. The table shows about 92,000 clones, with 75% to 80% occurring only once. The specimen was PBMCs, collected after 24 months of ibrutinib treatment. Receptors originate from a human donor with chronic lymphocytic leukemia.

The chain joins TRBV14 to TRBJ2-7; TRBD2 matches at 11 bases. CDR3 size: 13 residues. Germline V gene sequence: CDR1 SGHDN, CDR2 FVKESK. J was trimmed by 12 bases and V by 1 base; bases with no gene match: 5. CDR3 sequence: CASSQAPSGRMYF. The CDR3 nucleotides read TGTGCCAGCAGCCAAGCCCCTAGCGGGAGGATGTACTTC.

The V call is TRBV7-3, the J call TRBJ1-1; D is ambiguous. The V gene lost 1 base and the J gene lost 1 base, with 10 bases spanning the gap. Germline values: CDR1 SGHTA, CDR2 FQGTGA. The CDR3 runs to 15 residues. CDR3 sequence reads: CASSLKAGPNTEAFF. As DNA, the CDR3 is TGTGCCAGCAGCTTAAAGGCTGGCCCGAACACTGAAGCTTTCTTT.

The CDR3 reads CATRLNEKLFF. CDR3 DNA sequence: TGCGCCACCCGACTTAATGAAAAACTGTTTTTT. The V gene is TRBV5-1, the J gene TRBJ1-4, with D uncertain. The CDR3 consists of 11 residues. Germline values: CDR1 SGHRS, CDR2 YFSETQ. Trimming removed 9 bases at V and 4 bases at J, with 7 bases between.

The gene calls are TRBV7-9 and TRBJ1-1; no clear D. The CDR3 has 15 residues. The germline V gene encodes CDR1 SEHNR and CDR2 FQNEAQ (reference sequence). The V and J ends lost 1 base and 1 base respectively, with 10 bases between them. The CDR3 here is CASSLGGSSNTEAFF. The CDR3 region has the DNA TGTGCCAGCAGCTTAGGCGGCAGCTCGAACACTGAAGCTTTCTTT.

The chain links TRBV5-1 to TRBJ2-3, with 9 positions matching TRBD2. The CDR3 is made up of 14 amino acids. Germline V gene lookup returns CDR1 SGHRS and CDR2 YFSETQ. V was clipped by 5 bases and J by 1 base; unmatched bases: 2. CDR3 bases: TGCGCCAGCAGGGTAGCGGGGGGCACAGATACGCAGTATTTT. Translated: CASRVAGGTDTQYF.

The V and J genes are TRBV6-5 and TRBJ2-5; D possibly corresponds to TRBD1 (5 bases). The V and J ends lost 2 bases and 4 bases respectively, with 8 bases between them. The germline gives CDR1 MNHEY, CDR2 SVGAGI. The CDR3 contains 13 residues. CDR3 sequence: CASSYRRAETQYF. The CDR3 nucleotides are TGTGCCAGCAGTTACCGCAGGGCAGAGACCCAGTACTTC.

This clone appeared once. The chain is built from TRBV6-5 and TRBJ2-1, with 8 positions matching TRBD2. CDR1 MNHEY and CDR2 SVGAGI come from the germline V gene. V gave up 0 bases and J gave up 9 bases; unmatched junction bases: 10. This CDR3 comprises 16 residues. CDR3 amino acids: CASSYSGSGAAREQFF. CDR3 in DNA: TGTGCCAGCAGTTACTCGGGTAGCGGGGCAGCACGTGAGCAGTTCTTC.

V gene TRBV27 combines with J gene TRBJ1-2, with TRBD1 matching over 12 bases. Trimming took 2 bases from V and 8 from J; bases not matched to a gene: 9. Germline V gene lookup returns CDR1 MNHEY and CDR2 SMNVEV (reference sequence). The CDR3 consists of 16 residues. The CDR3 DNA is TGTGCCAGCAGTTTACTATCCGGGACAGGGGGCGGCGGCTACACCTTC. Protein product: CASSLLSGTGGGGYTF.

The V call is TRBV10-2, the J call TRBJ1-1, with 8 positions matching TRBD1. In germline, CDR1 is WSHSY, CDR2 SAAADI. J was trimmed by 4 bases and V by 5 bases; bases with no gene match: 3. The CDR3 length is 13 residues. CDR3 nucleotides: TGCGCCAGCAGTATTACAGGGGGCACTGAAGCTTTCTTT. It translates to CASSITGGTEAFF.

V and J are TRBV7-3 and TRBJ2-1; 7 bases align to TRBD2. Unmatched junction bases numbered 9, after V lost 0 bases and J lost 4 bases. The CDR3 consists of 17 residues. Germline CDR1 and CDR2: SGHTA and FQGTGA. CDR3 region: CASSLTARLAVYNEQFF. In DNA, the CDR3 is TGTGCCAGCAGCTTAACGGCGCGTCTAGCGGTTTACAATGAGCAGTTCTTC.

This clone was seen more than once but under ten times. The chain carries TRBV7-6 and TRBJ2-5; weak D call: TRBD2 (7 bases). The germline gives CDR1 SGHVS, CDR2 FNYEAQ. This CDR3 region has 15 residues. The germline V and J ends were trimmed by 2 bases and 2 bases, with 12 bases remaining between them. In DNA, the CDR3 is TGTGCCAGCAGCTTATTGGGGGGGCTACAAGAGACCCAGTACTTC. This translates into CASSLLGGLQETQYF.

A few counts support this clone. This rearrangement joins TRBV28 to TRBJ2-7; perhaps TRBD2 as D (5 bases). This CDR3 is built from 14 residues. Between the trimmed V and J ends, which lost 2 bases and 4 bases, there was a span of 12 bases. Germline-derived CDR1 and CDR2 are MDHEN and SYDVKM. Written as DNA, the CDR3 is TGTGCCAGCAGTTTAGTGGGAGAAGTATACGAGCAGTACTTC. Protein: CASSLVGEVYEQYF.

CDR3 region: CASSLSADDSTDTQYF. DNA of the CDR3: TGTGCCAGCAGCTTAAGTGCCGATGACAGCACAGATACGCAGTATTTT. The J gene is TRBJ2-3, the V gene TRBV7-2; D is undetermined. V lost 2 bases, J lost 0 bases, and 12 bases lay in between. CDR3 size: 16 residues. Looked up from germline, CDR1 is SGHTA and CDR2 is FQGNSA.

This clone has a single count. This chain uses TRBV7-9 with TRBJ1-1, with D possibly being TRBD1 (6 bases). The CDR3 is 14 amino acids. Germline lookup yields CDR1 SEHNR and CDR2 FQNEAQ (reference sequence). The V and J ends lost 8 bases and 5 bases respectively, with 18 bases between them. CDR3 residues: CASRLGGGETEAFF. The CDR3 DNA reads as TGTGCCAGCCGTCTTGGAGGGGGAGAAACTGAAGCTTTCTTT.

The V and J genes are TRBV6-5 and TRBJ1-3; D call uncertain. CDR1 MNHEY and CDR2 SVGAGI come from the germline V gene. The CDR3 covers 15 residues. V lost 6 bases, J lost 1 base, and 13 bases lay in between. Here the CDR3 reads CASRPVDNSGNTIYF. DNA for the CDR3: TGTGCCAGCAGGCCCGTTGATAATTCTGGAAACACCATATATTTT.

This clone has more than one count but fewer than ten. The rearrangement links TRBV10-3 to TRBJ1-5, with 8 bases aligning to TRBD1. From germline, CDR1 is ENHRY and CDR2 SYGVKD. The CDR3 contains 13 residues. Trimming removed 6 bases from V and 7 bases from J; junction bases left unmatched: 5. The CDR3 region is CAIRQGDGQPQHF. CDR3 sequence (DNA): TGTGCCATCAGACAGGGGGACGGACAGCCCCAGCATTTT.

V is TRBV19 and J is TRBJ2-3; D remains unclear. V dropped 3 bases and J dropped 3 bases, with 13 bases sitting between them. CDR3 length: 15 residues. Germline assignment: CDR1 LNHDA and CDR2 SQIVND (reference sequence). The CDR3 spells CASSIRETPTDTQYF. DNA of the CDR3: TGTGCCAGTAGTATCAGAGAGACACCGACAGATACGCAGTATTTT.

The chain joins TRBV7-3 to TRBJ1-5, with D perhaps matching TRBD1 (6 bases). Germline V gives CDR1 SGHTA, CDR2 FQGTGA. The CDR3 totals 13 residues. Deletions cut 5 bases from V and 11 bases from J, with 16 bases between. The CDR3 bases are TGTGCCAGCAGCCCACAAGTGGGGGCCACCCAGCATTTT. This sequence encodes CASSPQVGATQHF. The complete variable domain, with remaining parts taken from reference TRBV7-3 and TRBJ1-5, reads GAGVSQTPSNKVTEKGKYVELRCDPISGHTALYWYRQSLGQGPEFLIYFQGTGAADDSGLPNDRFFAVRPEGSVSTLKIQRTERGDSAVYLCASSPQVGATQHFGDGTRLSIL.

The chain employs TRBV6-5 and TRBJ1-2; TRBD1 matches at 9 bases. V lost 6 bases, J lost 8 bases, and 7 bases stayed unmatched. This CDR3 is 13 amino acids long. Germline CDR1 MNHEY, CDR2 SVGAGI. The CDR3 DNA sequence: TGTGCCAGCAGACAGGGACAGGGAAAAGGCTACACCTTC. This codes for CASRQGQGKGYTF.

The DNA of the CDR3 is TGTGCCAGCAGTTTAGGGGTGGTGGGCACCGGGGAGCTGTTTTTT. It encodes CASSLGVVGTGELFF. V and J are TRBV28 and TRBJ2-2; no firm D call. Germline-derived CDR1 and CDR2 are MDHEN and SYDVKM. The V end lost 2 bases, the J end lost 4 bases, and 11 bases lay between the germline ends. CDR3 length: 15 amino acids.

The chain combines TRBV7-3 with TRBJ2-2; unclear D gene. The V end lost 5 bases, the J end lost 7 bases, and 11 bases lay between the germline ends. The germline V gene has CDR1 SGHTA and CDR2 FQGTGA. The CDR3 sequence is 13 residues long. CDR3 in amino acids: CASSHEPGGELFF. CDR3 bases: TGTGCCAGCAGCCACGAACCCGGCGGGGAGCTGTTTTTT.

The chain employs TRBV28 and TRBJ2-1; tentative D call: TRBD2 (6 bases). This CDR3 is built from 16 residues. V gave up 5 bases and J gave up 2 bases, with 16 bases separating them. Germline CDR1 is MDHEN and CDR2 is SYDVKM. This CDR3 is CASSKTLGGAYNEQFF. Written as DNA, the CDR3 is TGTGCCAGCAGTAAAACTCTAGGAGGGGCCTACAATGAGCAGTTCTTC. Full variable domain (missing parts from reference TRBV28 and TRBJ2-1): DVKVTQSSRYLVKRTGEKVFLECVQDMDHENMFWYRQDPGLGLRLIYFSYDVKMKEKGDIPEGYSVSREKKERFSLILESASTNQTSMYLCASSKTLGGAYNEQFFGPGTRLTVL.

V is TRBV7-9 and J is TRBJ2-1; 7 nucleotides align to TRBD1. Trimming took 0 bases from V and 4 from J; bases not matched to a gene: 6. This CDR3 is 16 amino acids long. Germline V CDR1 and CDR2: SEHNR, FQNEAQ (reference sequence). CDR3 amino acids: CASSLAGGATYNEQFF. In DNA, the CDR3 is TGTGCCAGCAGCTTAGCAGGGGGCGCGACTTACAATGAGCAGTTCTTC.

The gene calls are TRBV7-2 and TRBJ2-7, with D unresolved. The CDR3 totals 16 residues. Per the germline V gene, CDR1 is SGHTA and CDR2 is FQGNSA. Trimming pared 5 bases from V and 2 bases from J, leaving 19 bases between. The CDR3 spells CASSPDVVLQPYEQYF. CDR3 coding DNA: TGTGCCAGCAGCCCCGACGTAGTATTACAACCCTACGAGCAGTACTTC.

This chain joins TRBV19 and TRBJ2-3, with 10 bases matching TRBD1. The J segment lost 5 bases and the V segment lost 4 bases, leaving 12 bases of the junction unmatched. CDR1 is LNHDA, CDR2 SQIVND, per germline (reference sequence). The CDR3 loop spans 17 amino acids. CDR3 DNA sequence: TGTGCCAGTAGTAGAAATATCCGGGACAGGGGCCAAGATACGCAGTATTTT. Translating gives CASSRNIRDRGQDTQYF.

The J gene is TRBJ2-3, the V gene TRBV7-2; the D call may be TRBD1 or TRBD2 (5 bases each). The V end lost 7 bases, the J end lost 8 bases, and 25 bases lay between the germline ends. Germline V gene lookup returns CDR1 SGHTA and CDR2 FQGNSA. The CDR3 has 16 residues. The CDR3 nucleotides read TGTGCCAGCAACTCTAGGGGTAGCGCGAGGTCAGGTACGCAGTATTTT. Its translation is CASNSRGSARSGTQYF. The whole variable domain, filled in from reference TRBV7-2 and TRBJ2-3, reads GAGVSQSPSNKVTEKGKDVELRCDPISGHTALYWYRQSLGQGLEFLIYFQGNSAPDKSGLPSDRFSAERTGGSVSTLTIQRTQQEDSAVYLCASNSRGSARSGTQYFGPGTRLTVL.